Below, 3 T cell receptor beta chains from the same sample are listed, as sequenced in a study of siplizumab effects on memory and regulatory T cells. Here immunoSEQ multiplex PCR was the method, and the copy in TCRdb shows in-frame clones only, minus some. The sample has more than 95,000 clones; over 90% are singletons. The sequencing input was Tregs sorted from blood. These receptors came from a human donor in good health.

A single count supports this clone. V gene TRBV7-9 combines with J gene TRBJ2-3; 7 nucleotides agree with TRBD2. The length of the CDR3 is 14 residues. Trimming cost V 5 bases and J 2 bases; bases outside gene matches: 4. Germline V gene lookup returns CDR1 SEHNR and CDR2 FQNEAQ (reference sequence). The CDR3 is CASSHTSDTDTQYF. The CDR3 DNA is TGTGCCAGCAGCCACACTAGCGACACAGATACGCAGTATTTT.

This clone was counted once. The rearrangement joins TRBV19 to TRBJ2-7; tentative D call: TRBD2 (5 bases). The CDR3 length is 15 residues. V dropped 1 base and J dropped 7 bases, with 17 bases sitting between them. Per the germline V gene, CDR1 is LNHDA and CDR2 is SQIVND (reference sequence). The CDR3 loop is CASSIAPGYPSEQYF. DNA for the CDR3: TGTGCCAGTAGTATAGCCCCGGGGTACCCCTCTGAGCAGTACTTC.

The chain links TRBV14 to TRBJ2-6; D is perhaps TRBD1 or TRBD2 (5 bases each). Between the trimmed V and J ends, which lost 3 bases and 0 bases, there was a span of 12 bases. The CDR3 consists of 17 residues. Germline V gene data show CDR1 as SGHDN and CDR2 as FVKESK. The DNA of the CDR3 is TGTGCCAGCAGCCACGTCACGGGGCCCTCTGGGGCCAACGTCCTGACTTTC. Residues: CASSHVTGPSGANVLTF.